A selection of T cell receptor beta chains follows, all from one sample in a study of cytomegalovirus exposure and HLA in healthy donors. Libraries were prepared by immunoSEQ multiplex PCR; TCRdb keeps only in-frame clonotypes and omits some of them. The sample has 150,000 to 200,000 clones; roughly 87% are singletons. The sample comprised PBMCs. The receptors originated from a middle-aged man in good health and CMV-seropositive. Each CDR3 is given with its conserved first and last residue. The order of the fields is D gene, J gene, clone size, V gene, CDR3 DNA, CDR3 protein. A D gene is named only where the DNA matches it firmly. Some rows mark clone size as missing; the rest say once, few, many or name a class of expanded clone.

- | TRBJ2-5 | - | TRBV5-1 | TGCGCCAGCAGCTTGGATTGGGCGGGGACCCAGTACTTC | CASSLDWAGTQYF
TRBD1 | TRBJ1-6 | - | TRBV18 | TGTGCCAGCTCACCTCGGGACAGGACGGATTCACCCCTCCACTTT | CASSPRDRTDSPLHF
- | TRBJ2-1 | once | TRBV9 | TGTGCCAGCAGCGTAGGGGTATCCCCAGGGCTCGATGAGCAGTTCTTC | CASSVGVSPGLDEQFF
- | TRBJ2-2 | few | TRBV30 | TGTGCCTGGAGTGCATATAGCGGCACCGGGGAGCTGTTTTTT | CAWSAYSGTGELFF
- | TRBJ2-1 | - | TRBV6-1 | TGTGCCAGCAGAAAAAACGAGGAATCGACGGAGCAGTTCTTC | CASRKNEESTEQFF
- | TRBJ1-3 | - | TRBV14 | TGTGCCAGCAGCCGAGGGACAACTTCAGGAAACACCATATATTTT | CASSRGTTSGNTIYF
TRBD2 | TRBJ2-3 | - | TRBV7-9 | TGTGCCAGCAGCTTAGGCGGGGGTGTGATCAATTTT | CASSLGGGVINF
TRBD1 | TRBJ2-3 | few | TRBV7-6 | TGTGCCAGCAGCAACAGGGACAGGGAGATCACAGATACGCAGTATTTT | CASSNRDREITDTQYF
- | TRBJ2-1 | - | TRBV27 | TGTGCCAGCAGTTCGGAGAGGCTTTACTACAATGAGCAGTTCTTC | CASSSERLYYNEQFF
- | TRBJ1-5 | few | TRBV6-4 | TGTGCCAGCAGTGAATCCGGGGGGCCCCAGCATTTT | CASSESGGPQHF
- | TRBJ2-7 | - | TRBV7-9 | TGTGCCAGCAGCTTACAATCTGGACTCGAGCAGTACTTC | CASSLQSGLEQYF
TRBD1 | TRBJ2-7 | - | TRBV10-2 | TGCGCCAGCAGTGAAGGACAGGGGACCTACGAGCAGTACTTC | CASSEGQGTYEQYF
- | TRBJ2-5 | - | TRBV19 | TGTGCCAGTAGTTCAACAGGGCAAGAGACCCAGTACTTC | CASSSTGQETQYF
- | TRBJ1-5 | few | TRBV7-2 | TGTGCCAGCAGCTTAGGCAGTTTTGCAAATCAGCCCCAGCATTTT | CASSLGSFANQPQHF